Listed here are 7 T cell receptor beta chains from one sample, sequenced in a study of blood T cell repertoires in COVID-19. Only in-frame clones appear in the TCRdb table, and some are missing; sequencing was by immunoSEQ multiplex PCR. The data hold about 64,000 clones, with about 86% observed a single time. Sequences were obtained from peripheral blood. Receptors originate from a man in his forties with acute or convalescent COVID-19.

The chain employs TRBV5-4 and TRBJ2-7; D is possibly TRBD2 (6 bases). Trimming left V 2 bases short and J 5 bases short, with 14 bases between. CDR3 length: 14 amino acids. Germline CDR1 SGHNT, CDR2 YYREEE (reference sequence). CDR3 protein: CASSFGGVRNEQYF. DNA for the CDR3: TGTGCCAGCAGCTTCGGAGGGGTCAGAAACGAGCAGTACTTC.

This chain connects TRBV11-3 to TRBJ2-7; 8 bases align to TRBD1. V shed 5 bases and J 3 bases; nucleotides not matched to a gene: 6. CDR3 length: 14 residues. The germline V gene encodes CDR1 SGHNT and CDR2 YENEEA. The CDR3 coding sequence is TGTGCCAGCAGCCGGACAGGGAAGGACTACGAGCAGTACTTC. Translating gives CASSRTGKDYEQYF.

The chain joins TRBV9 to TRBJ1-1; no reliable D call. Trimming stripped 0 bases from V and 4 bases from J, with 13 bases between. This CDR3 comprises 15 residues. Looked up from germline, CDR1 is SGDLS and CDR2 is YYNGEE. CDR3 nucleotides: TGTGCCAGCAGCGTAGGGGCAGGAGGAGGCACTGAAGCTTTCTTT. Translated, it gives CASSVGAGGGTEAFF.

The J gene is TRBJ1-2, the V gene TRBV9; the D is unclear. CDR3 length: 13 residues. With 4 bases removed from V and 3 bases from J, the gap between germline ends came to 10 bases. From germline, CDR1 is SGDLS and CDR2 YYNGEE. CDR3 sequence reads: CASSPSPDYGYTF. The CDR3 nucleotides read TGTGCCAGCAGCCCCTCCCCGGACTATGGCTACACCTTC. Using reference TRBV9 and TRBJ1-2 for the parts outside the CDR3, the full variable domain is DSGVTQTPKHLITATGQRVTLRCSPRSGDLSVYWYQQSLDQGLQFLIQYYNGEERAKGNILERFSAQQFPDLHSELNLSSLELGDSALYFCASSPSPDYGYTFGSGTRLTVV.

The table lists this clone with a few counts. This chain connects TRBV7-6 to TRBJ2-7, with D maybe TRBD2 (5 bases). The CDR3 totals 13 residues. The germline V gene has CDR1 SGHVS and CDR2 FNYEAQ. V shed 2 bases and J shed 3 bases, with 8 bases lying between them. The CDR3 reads CASSLRESYEQYF. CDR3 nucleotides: TGTGCCAGCAGCTTAAGGGAGAGCTACGAGCAGTACTTC.

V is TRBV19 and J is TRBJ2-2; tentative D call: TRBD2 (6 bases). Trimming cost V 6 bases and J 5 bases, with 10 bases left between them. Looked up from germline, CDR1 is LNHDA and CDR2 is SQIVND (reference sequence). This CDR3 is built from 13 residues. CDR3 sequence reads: CASRGRGTGELFF. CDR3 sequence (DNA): TGTGCCAGTAGGGGGCGGGGTACCGGGGAGCTGTTTTTT.

CDR3 sequence: CASSQGTGLTQYF. DNA of the CDR3: TGTGCCAGCAGCCAAGGAACAGGTCTTACGCAGTATTTT. The chain has TRBV3-1 (or the pseudogene TRBV3-2) and TRBJ2-3; TRBD1 is a possible D gene (5 bases). This CDR3 spans 13 amino acids. Germline V gene sequence: CDR1 LGHDT, CDR2 YNNKEL (reference sequence). V was cut by 1 base and J by 8 bases, with 10 bases left in between.